These 31 T cell receptor beta chains came from one sample sequenced in a study of cytomegalovirus exposure and HLA in healthy donors. The PCR had 60 Vbeta and 13 Jbeta primers. Here immunoSEQ multiplex PCR was the method, and the copy in TCRdb shows in-frame clones only, minus some. The repertoire has tens of thousands of clones, roughly 82% of them found once; the top ten carry around 3.6%. Sequenced input: PBMCs. Source of these receptors: a woman between 18 and 30 years old in good health and CMV-seronegative.

This clone is a singleton in its sample. The rearrangement joins TRBV7-9 to TRBJ2-7, with 8 bases fitting TRBD2. V lost 4 bases and J lost 13; bases outside the gene matches: 12. Germline lookup yields CDR1 SEHNR and CDR2 FQNEAQ (reference sequence). CDR3 length: 13 residues. The CDR3 sequence is CASSSGTRGFSYF. In DNA, the CDR3 is TGTGCCAGCAGCTCCGGGACTAGGGGTTTTAGCTACTTC. Variable domain in full (rest from reference TRBV7-9 and TRBJ2-7): DTGVSQNPRHKITKRGQNVTFRCDPISEHNRLYWYRQTLGQGPEFLTYFQNEAQLEKSRLLSDRFSAERPKGSFSTLEIQRTEQGDSAMYLCASSSGTRGFSYFGPGTRLTVT.

As to this clone: At one of its ends the junction is not consistent with the germline gene, which may arise from a read error. This rearrangement joins TRBV5-1 to TRBJ1-2; 7 bases align to TRBD1. The germline V gene has CDR1 SGHRS and CDR2 YFSETQ. The CDR3 runs 13 residues. This chain's CDR3 is CASRTGLDYGYPF. CDR3 bases: TGCGCCAGCAGGACAGGGTTAGACTATGGCTACCCCTTC.

The chain recombines TRBV7-2 with TRBJ2-7, with 12 bases aligning to TRBD2. This CDR3 region has 16 residues. The V gene's germline CDR1 is SGHTA and CDR2 FQGNSA. Trimming took 1 base from V and 3 from J; bases not matched to a gene: 4. DNA of the CDR3: TGTGCCAGCAGCTTAGGATCTAGCGGGAGGGGCTACGAGCAGTACTTC. Encoded protein: CASSLGSSGRGYEQYF.

The chain joins TRBV18 to TRBJ2-3; 7 bases map to TRBD1. There are 16 residues in the CDR3. The V and J ends lost 1 base and 4 bases, in that order; junction bases with no gene match: 8. CDR1 and CDR2 (germline): KGHSH, LQKENI. CDR3 sequence (DNA): TGTGCCAGCTCACCACTTCTAACAGGGGCCGCAGATACGCAGTATTTT. It codes for CASSPLLTGAADTQYF.

The rearrangement uses TRBV13 and TRBJ2-7, with 7 bases fitting TRBD2. V lost 3 bases and J lost 4; bases outside the gene matches: 12. CDR1 is PRHDT and CDR2 is FYEKMQ in the germline V gene (reference sequence). This CDR3 is 16 amino acids long. Here the CDR3 DNA reads TGTGCCAGCAGCTTTAGGTCGTCTAGCGGAGCTTACGAGCAGTACTTC. The encoded protein is CASSFRSSSGAYEQYF.

The chain is built from TRBV4-1 and TRBJ2-1; 7 bases line up with TRBD1. V dropped 8 bases and J dropped 6; count of bases not matched to a gene: 13. Germline CDR1 reads MGHRA; CDR2 reads YSYEKL. CDR3 length equals 15 residues. The CDR3 DNA follows: TGCGCCAGCGAGGGTTGGTACAGGGGAACCAATGAGCAGTTCTTC. Translated: CASEGWYRGTNEQFF.

V and J are TRBV10-1 and TRBJ1-2; D gene ambiguous. Trimming took 8 bases from V and 4 from J, leaving 20 bases between them. CDR3 length equals 15 residues. Germline V gene sequence: CDR1 WNHNN, CDR2 SYGVQD (reference sequence). This chain's CDR3 is CASGNKTSRFYGYTF. The CDR3 coding sequence is TGCGCCAGCGGCAATAAAACTAGCCGTTTCTATGGCTACACCTTC.

V and J are TRBV28 and TRBJ2-6; D possibly corresponds to TRBD2 (6 bases). Per the germline V gene, CDR1 is MDHEN and CDR2 is SYDVKM. Trimming removed 5 bases at V and 0 bases at J, with 14 bases between. CDR3 length: 17 residues. CDR3 sequence (DNA): TGTGCCAGCAGTATACCACCGGGGGACTCTGGGGCCAACGTCCTGACTTTC. This gives the protein CASSIPPGDSGANVLTF.

The chain combines TRBV28 with TRBJ1-5; TRBD1 matches 7 bases. V was clipped by 7 bases and J by 4 bases; unmatched bases: 10. This CDR3 has 15 residues. Germline CDR1 and CDR2: MDHEN and SYDVKM. The CDR3 reads CASNRGERLNQPQHF. The CDR3 DNA reads TGTGCCAGCAACAGGGGAGAGAGGTTAAATCAGCCCCAGCATTTT.

The J gene is TRBJ2-7, the V gene TRBV7-9; TRBD1 matches at 7 bases. Germline loops: CDR1 SEHNR, CDR2 FQNEAQ (reference sequence). J gave up 3 bases and V 8 bases, and 10 bases lay outside the gene matches. CDR3 length: 14 residues. The CDR3 loop reads CASGESGQIYEQYF. The CDR3 DNA sequence: TGTGCCAGCGGAGAATCGGGACAGATCTACGAGCAGTACTTC.

This chain uses TRBV7-2 with TRBJ2-2; 9 bases align to TRBD1. This CDR3 contains 15 residues. CDR1 SGHTA and CDR2 FQGNSA come from the germline V gene. V shed 5 bases and J 5 bases; nucleotides not matched to a gene: 6. The chain's CDR3 is CASSQQGAWTGELFF. For the CDR3, the DNA is TGTGCCAGCAGCCAACAGGGGGCGTGGACCGGGGAGCTGTTTTTT.

This clone was found a few times. The rearrangement joins TRBV25-1 to TRBJ2-3, with TRBD1 as a possible D gene (5 bases). CDR1 MGHDK and CDR2 SYGVNS come from the germline V gene. V was cut by 4 bases and J by 1 base, with 12 bases left in between. The CDR3 consists of 15 residues. CDR3 loop: CASSGSTERTDTQYF. CDR3 bases: TGTGCCAGCAGTGGCTCGACAGAACGCACAGATACGCAGTATTTT. Full variable domain (missing parts from reference TRBV25-1 and TRBJ2-3): EADIYQTPRYLVIGTGKKITLECSQTMGHDKMYWYQQDPGMELHLIHYSYGVNSTEKGDLSSESTVSRIRTEHFPLTLESARPSHTSQYLCASSGSTERTDTQYFGPGTRLTVL.

The chain is built from TRBV21-1 and TRBJ2-1; the table's D call TRBD2 went unverified against the DNA. TRBV21-1 is noted as a pseudogene. This CDR3 region has 12 residues. The CDR3: CASSKPVNEQFF. The CDR3 bases are TGTGCCAGCAGCAAACCGGTTAATGAGCAGTTCTTC.

This clone has just one count. The chain employs TRBV4-2 and TRBJ2-2; D ambiguous. Germline CDR1 is LGHNA and CDR2 is YNFKEQ. The CDR3 length is 14 residues. The V and J ends lost 5 bases and 0 bases respectively, with 7 bases between them. CDR3 in amino acids: CASSALTNTGELFF. The CDR3 DNA reads TGTGCCAGCAGCGCACTGACGAACACCGGGGAGCTGTTTTTT.

The chain recombines TRBV28 with TRBJ1-2; perhaps TRBD1 as D (6 bases). The CDR3 has 13 amino acids. Germline V CDR1 and CDR2: MDHEN, SYDVKM. Trimming shortened V by 5 bases and J by 3 bases, and 10 bases separated the two germline ends. CDR3 sequence (DNA): TGTGCCAGCAGTCCTTCAGGGGACTATGGCTACACCTTC. Its translation is CASSPSGDYGYTF.

V usage is TRBV9 and J usage is TRBJ2-7; D ambiguous. CDR3 length: 15 amino acids. V lost 3 bases, J lost 3 bases, and 16 bases lay in between. Germline-derived CDR1 and CDR2 are SGDLS and YYNGEE. CDR3 bases: TGTGCCAGCAGCGCCAGCCCGGGTTCTGGCTACGAGCAGTACTTC. Amino acid sequence: CASSASPGSGYEQYF.

The chain links TRBV7-2 to TRBJ2-1; tentative D call: TRBD1 (5 bases). The germline gives CDR1 SGHTA, CDR2 FQGNSA. The ends were cut back, 1 base at V and 1 base at J, with 8 bases in the middle. The CDR3 is 15 residues long. CDR3 residues: CASSLGTPSYNEQFF. The CDR3 coding sequence is TGTGCCAGCAGCTTAGGGACACCTTCCTACAATGAGCAGTTCTTC.

This clone was counted a single time. V and J are TRBV20-1 and TRBJ1-2; D is perhaps TRBD1 (6 bases). V lost 3 bases and J 6 bases, leaving 8 bases between the germline ends. Germline values: CDR1 DFQATT, CDR2 SNEGSKA (reference sequence). CDR3 size: 11 residues. The CDR3 here is CSASYRDGYTF. The CDR3 coding sequence is TGCAGTGCTAGTTACAGGGATGGCTACACCTTC.

The chain recombines TRBV9 with TRBJ1-1, with D uncertain. The germline V gene encodes CDR1 SGDLS and CDR2 YYNGEE. Trimming took off 1 base at V and 4 bases at J, with 5 bases between the two ends. The CDR3 covers 12 residues. This chain's CDR3 is CASSVHGTEAFF. The CDR3 DNA follows: TGTGCCAGCAGCGTACACGGCACTGAAGCTTTCTTT.

This clone has just one count. The gene calls are TRBV7-9 and TRBJ2-5, with 8 bases matching TRBD1. V trimming: 5 bases; J trimming: 4 bases; junction bases outside the gene matches: 3. The CDR3 sequence is 13 residues long. The germline gives CDR1 SEHNR, CDR2 FQNEAQ (reference sequence). DNA of the CDR3: TGTGCCAGCAGCGTGACAGGGGTAGAGACCCAGTACTTC. As protein: CASSVTGVETQYF. Looking up the rest from reference TRBV7-9 and TRBJ2-5 gives the full variable domain: DTGVSQNPRHKITKRGQNVTFRCDPISEHNRLYWYRQTLGQGPEFLTYFQNEAQLEKSRLLSDRFSAERPKGSFSTLEIQRTEQGDSAMYLCASSVTGVETQYFGPGTRLLVL.

The rearrangement joins TRBV9 to TRBJ2-5; 8 bases fit TRBD2. Germline CDR1 and CDR2: SGDLS and YYNGEE. The CDR3 is 16 residues long. V dropped 5 bases and J dropped 2; count of bases not matched to a gene: 11. As DNA, the CDR3 is TGTGCCAGCAGTCGGGGGGGCCTAGACCTGCAAGAGACCCAGTACTTC. Encoded protein: CASSRGGLDLQETQYF. Complete variable domain (other parts from reference TRBV9 and TRBJ2-5): DSGVTQTPKHLITATGQRVTLRCSPRSGDLSVYWYQQSLDQGLQFLIQYYNGEERAKGNILERFSAQQFPDLHSELNLSSLELGDSALYFCASSRGGLDLQETQYFGPGTRLLVL.

This clone has more than one count but fewer than ten. The genes are TRBV30 and TRBJ1-2; D is uncertain. The V gene lost 1 base and the J gene lost 4 bases, with 7 bases spanning the gap. The CDR3 consists of 12 residues. Germline-derived CDR1 and CDR2 are GTSNPN and SVGIG (reference sequence). CDR3 sequence reads: CAWSALSYGYTF. In DNA form, the CDR3 reads TGTGCCTGGAGTGCCCTAAGCTATGGCTACACCTTC.

The J gene is TRBJ1-4, the V gene TRBV5-6; no clear D. V was cut by 0 bases and J by 6 bases, with 6 bases left in between. CDR1 is SGHDT, CDR2 YYEEEE, per germline. The length of the CDR3 is 13 residues. For the CDR3, the DNA is TGTGCCAGCAGCTTGGTCAGTGATGAAAAACTGTTTTTT. Translating it yields CASSLVSDEKLFF.

The rearrangement uses TRBV9 and TRBJ2-7; maybe TRBD2 (5 bases). Between the trimmed V and J ends, which lost 0 bases and 3 bases, there was a span of 10 bases. Germline CDR1 reads SGDLS; CDR2 reads YYNGEE. CDR3 length equals 14 residues. For the CDR3, the DNA is TGTGCCAGCAGCGTAGTAGGAGGAAGCTACGAGCAGTACTTC. Translation gives CASSVVGGSYEQYF.

The chain has TRBV28 and TRBJ2-7; TRBD1 matches 9 bases. The V and J ends lost 5 bases and 6 bases, in that order; junction bases with no gene match: 17. Germline CDR1 MDHEN, CDR2 SYDVKM. CDR3 size: 17 residues. CDR3 coding DNA: TGTGCCAGCAGTACAACCTACAGGGGGCGACGACCAATCGAGCAGTACTTC. It yields the protein CASSTTYRGRRPIEQYF.

The chain recombines TRBV9 with TRBJ2-3; TRBD2 matches at 12 bases. CDR1 is SGDLS and CDR2 is YYNGEE in the germline V gene. CDR3 length: 17 amino acids. V shed 5 bases, J shed 2 bases, and the junction held 9 bases outside the gene matches. The CDR3 DNA sequence: TGTGCCAGCAGTGACCTAGGACTAGCGGGAACCACAGATACGCAGTATTTT. Protein sequence: CASSDLGLAGTTDTQYF.

The J gene is TRBJ1-2, the V gene TRBV21-1. TRBV21-1 is recorded as a pseudogene. The CDR3 is made up of 16 amino acids. CDR3 DNA: TGTGCCAGCAGCAAAGACCGGAGTAGACCTACCTATGGCTACACCTTC. Translation gives CASSKDRSRPTYGYTF.

As regards this clone: The germline gene is not matched at one end of the junction; a read error may be the cause. The chain links TRBV2 to TRBJ1-5, with D possibly matching TRBD1 (6 bases). Germline V gives CDR1 SNHLY, CDR2 FYNNEI. The CDR3 extends over 15 amino acids. CDR3 sequence: CASSDGWGGEQPQNF. As DNA, the CDR3 is TGTGCCAGCAGTGATGGGTGGGGGGGCGAGCAGCCCCAGAATTTT.

The chain uses TRBV6-1 and TRBJ1-2; 7 bases are a match to TRBD1. V shed 3 bases and J 1 base; nucleotides not matched to a gene: 11. The CDR3 is 17 amino acids. The germline V gene encodes CDR1 MNHNS and CDR2 SASEGT. CDR3 protein: CASSDTGGAGGNYGYTF. The CDR3 DNA reads as TGTGCCAGCAGTGACACCGGGGGCGCAGGGGGTAACTATGGCTACACCTTC.

A note on this clone: This CDR3 fails to terminate in the conserved phenylalanine or tryptophan, so it likely reflects a read error. The J gene is TRBJ1-2, the V gene TRBV9; a possible D gene is TRBD1 (5 bases). Trimming shortened V by 0 bases and J by 1 base, and 7 bases separated the two germline ends. CDR3 length equals 14 residues. CDR1 is SGDLS, CDR2 YYNGEE, per germline. Here the CDR3 DNA reads TGTGCCAGCAGCGTAGGGGGCAATAACTATGGCTACACCCTC. It encodes CASSVGGNNYGYTL.

This clone was counted only a few times. The genes are TRBV6-1 and TRBJ2-1, with a tentative D call TRBD1 (5 bases). Trimming took off 4 bases at V and 8 bases at J, with 15 bases between the two ends. This CDR3 has 14 residues. The germline V gene encodes CDR1 MNHNS and CDR2 SASEGT. CDR3 sequence: CASSGQSLVHEQFF. In nucleotides, the CDR3 is TGTGCCAGCAGTGGACAGTCCCTGGTCCATGAGCAGTTCTTC.